This note documents a single T cell receptor (beta chain) sequence. Its cognate antigen is unknown. Using a J-beta primer mix together with a sample-barcoded 5' primer, a second PCR was run for roughly 6 to 12 cycles. TCRdb processed the 5' RACE reads anew with MiXCR; each CDR3 protein has one entry. The profile shows approximately 800,000 distinct CDR3 sequences, 55% to 65% of them singletons. The germline gives CDR1 SGDLS, CDR2 YYNGEE. The CDR3 totals 14 residues. V shed 5 bases and J 5 bases; nucleotides not matched to a gene: 7. This entry comes from a study of blood T cells in healthy people across ages. General study results and limits: A roughly linear age-dependent decrease characterized TCR beta diversity per million T cells.

The clonotype was recovered from a man younger than 40 in good health. This rearrangement joins TRBV9 to TRBJ2-5, with TRBD1 matching 9 bases. Input material: blood. CDR3 sequence reads: CASSFTGGRETQYF. The CDR3 region has the DNA TGTGCCAGCAGTTTTACAGGGGGCCGGGAGACCCAGTACTTC.